One and the same sample provided the 26 T cell receptor beta chains below, sequenced in a study of blood T cell repertoires in COVID-19. Using immunoSEQ multiplex PCR, the repertoire was profiled, and TCRdb retains in-frame clones only, with some absent. Among some 16,000 clones listed, roughly 86% were seen once. Sequencing was carried out using peripheral blood. These receptors were collected from a human donor in a cohort sampled during active COVID-19.

The chain employs TRBV5-4 and TRBJ2-6; TRBD2 might be the D (6 bases). Germline V gene data show CDR1 as SGHNT and CDR2 as YYREEE (reference sequence). V dropped 4 bases and J dropped 0 bases, with 17 bases sitting between them. The CDR3 has 18 residues. CDR3 protein: CASSKGSGLHSGANVLTF. The CDR3 DNA reads TGTGCCAGCAGCAAGGGATCGGGACTGCACTCTGGGGCCAACGTCCTGACTTTC.

This chain connects TRBV7-2 to TRBJ1-5; tentative D call: TRBD1 (5 bases). Trimming cost V 6 bases and J 4 bases, with 10 bases left between them. The CDR3 runs 13 residues. Germline CDR1 and CDR2: SGHTA and FQGNSA. The chain's CDR3 is CASSSQGNQPQHF. The CDR3 coding sequence is TGTGCCAGCAGTTCTCAGGGTAATCAGCCCCAGCATTTT.

Written as DNA, the CDR3 is TGTGCCAGTAGGGGACAGTACTATGGCTACACCTTC. This encodes CASRGQYYGYTF. This rearrangement joins TRBV19 to TRBJ1-2; 7 bases line up with TRBD1. The germline CDR1 and CDR2 sequences are LNHDA and SQIVND (reference sequence). This CDR3 is 12 amino acids long. Germline trimming cut 6 bases from V and 3 bases from J; bases unmatched to any gene: 1.

V is TRBV7-9 and J is TRBJ1-6; the D gene is possibly TRBD1 (5 bases). V lost 4 bases and J 7 bases, leaving 11 bases between the germline ends. CDR1 is SEHNR and CDR2 is FQNEAQ in the germline V gene (reference sequence). The length of the CDR3 is 14 residues. CDR3 coding DNA: TGTGCCAGCAGCTCCGATGGGGCCAATTCACCCCTCCACTTT. It is translated as CASSSDGANSPLHF.

V is TRBV4-3 and J is TRBJ2-7; tentative D call: TRBD2 (6 bases). Germline values: CDR1 LGHNA, CDR2 YSLEER. The CDR3 extends over 14 amino acids. Between the trimmed V and J ends, which lost 0 bases and 4 bases, there was a span of 10 bases. The CDR3 sequence: CASSQDMGTYEQYF. CDR3 coding DNA: TGCGCCAGCAGCCAAGATATGGGGACTTACGAGCAGTACTTC.

The CDR3 reads CASSLQSGGDQETQYF. The CDR3 DNA sequence: TGTGCCAGCAGCCTACAAAGCGGGGGGGATCAAGAGACCCAGTACTTC. The genes are TRBV5-4 and TRBJ2-5; 10 bases fit TRBD2. V was pared by 4 bases and J by 2 bases, with 8 bases of the junction left unmatched. The CDR3 length is 16 residues. Germline V gene lookup returns CDR1 SGHNT and CDR2 YYREEE (reference sequence).

This clone was seen only once. This rearrangement joins TRBV19 to TRBJ2-3; D is undetermined. CDR1 is LNHDA and CDR2 is SQIVND in the germline V gene (reference sequence). CDR3 length: 16 residues. Trimming removed 1 base from V and 0 bases from J, with 11 bases in between. The CDR3 DNA reads as TGTGCCAGTAGTATAGGGCAGGTCCCTAGCACAGATACGCAGTATTTT. Translation: CASSIGQVPSTDTQYF.

V usage is TRBV5-1 and J usage is TRBJ2-3; D is possibly TRBD1 (5 bases). Germline assignment: CDR1 SGHRS and CDR2 YFSETQ. This CDR3 is 14 amino acids long. Trimming took off 4 bases at V and 1 base at J, with 10 bases between the two ends. CDR3 DNA: TGCGCCAGCAGCCGTGACAGAGGCACAGATACGCAGTATTTT. Its translation: CASSRDRGTDTQYF.

This clone was counted a few times. The rearrangement uses TRBV27 and TRBJ1-6; D is unclear. V was shortened by 2 bases and J by 0 bases, with 17 bases between the two germline ends. CDR1 and CDR2 (germline): MNHEY, SMNVEV (reference sequence). This CDR3 spans 19 amino acids. The CDR3 loop is CASSLGPADLGSYNSPLHF. In DNA, the CDR3 is TGTGCCAGCAGTTTAGGTCCGGCGGACTTGGGCTCCTATAATTCACCCCTCCACTTT.

The chain carries TRBV5-1 and TRBJ2-1, with 10 bases aligning to TRBD2. The CDR3 is made up of 15 amino acids. Germline V CDR1 and CDR2: SGHRS, YFSETQ. J was trimmed by 5 bases and V by 7 bases; bases with no gene match: 9. CDR3 region: CASVQGTSENNEQFF. CDR3 bases: TGCGCCAGCGTACAAGGGACTAGCGAGAACAATGAGCAGTTCTTC. The full variable domain, completed using reference TRBV5-1 and TRBJ2-1, is KAGVTQTPRYLIKTRGQQVTLSCSPISGHRSVSWYQQTPGQGLQFLFEYFSETQRNKGNFPGRFSGRQFSNSRSEMNVSTLELGDSALYLCASVQGTSENNEQFFGPGTRLTVL.

The J gene is TRBJ2-2, the V gene TRBV4-1; D is perhaps TRBD1 (8 bases). V lost 3 bases and J 4 bases, leaving 15 bases between the germline ends. The germline V gene encodes CDR1 MGHRA and CDR2 YSYEKL. The CDR3 is made up of 16 amino acids. CDR3 amino acids: CASSHPTGEGTGELFF. In nucleotides, the CDR3 is TGCGCCAGCAGCCACCCGACAGGGGAGGGCACCGGGGAGCTGTTTTTT.

The chain couples TRBV2 to TRBJ1-4; 7 nucleotides agree with TRBD1. This CDR3 is 14 amino acids long. Germline loops: CDR1 SNHLY, CDR2 FYNNEI. V lost 5 bases, J lost 6 bases, and 6 bases stayed unmatched. Here the CDR3 reads CASSPDRFDEKLFF. CDR3 nucleotides: TGTGCCAGCAGTCCGGACAGGTTTGATGAAAAACTGTTTTTT.

CDR3 nucleotides: TGTGCCAGCAGCTTCCGACACCTCCAAGAGACCCAGTACTTC. Amino acid sequence: CASSFRHLQETQYF. V and J are TRBV7-2 and TRBJ2-5; D is unresolved. The CDR3 is 14 residues long. Germline CDR1 SGHTA, CDR2 FQGNSA. The ends were cut back, 3 bases at V and 1 base at J, with 9 bases in the middle.

DNA of the CDR3: TGTGCCAGCAGCTCGACAGGGGGCGCTAACTATGGCTACACCTTC. It translates to CASSSTGGANYGYTF. This rearrangement joins TRBV5-4 to TRBJ1-2, with 10 bases identical to TRBD1. Germline CDR1 reads SGHNT; CDR2 reads YYREEE (reference sequence). This CDR3 contains 15 residues. The trim removed 3 bases at V and 0 bases at J, leaving 2 bases unmatched.

The rearrangement links TRBV5-1 to TRBJ2-1, with D possibly being TRBD1 (6 bases). The CDR3 covers 14 residues. Germline V gene sequence: CDR1 SGHRS, CDR2 YFSETQ. The V gene lost 5 bases and the J gene lost 3 bases, with 12 bases spanning the gap. CDR3 residues: CASRDSLIYNEQFF. CDR3 in DNA: TGCGCCAGCAGGGACAGTCTTATCTACAATGAGCAGTTCTTC.

The chain is built from TRBV18 and TRBJ2-5, with D hard to call. The germline V gene has CDR1 KGHSH and CDR2 LQKENI. This CDR3 has 13 amino acids. The V and J ends lost 1 base and 3 bases respectively, with 6 bases between them. CDR3 in DNA: TGTGCCAGCTCACCACGCGGAAAAGAGACCCAGTACTTC. As protein: CASSPRGKETQYF.

The genes are TRBV7-3 and TRBJ2-1, with TRBD1 matching 7 bases. The CDR3 is made up of 16 amino acids. Germline assignment: CDR1 SGHTA and CDR2 FQGTGA. Trimming at V came to 6 bases and at J to 4 bases, leaving 12 bases not matched to a gene. CDR3 loop: CASREAPNRGYNEQFF. For the CDR3, the DNA is TGTGCCAGCAGAGAGGCCCCAAACAGGGGTTACAATGAGCAGTTCTTC.

J is TRBJ2-3 and V is TRBV13, with D perhaps matching TRBD2 (6 bases). Between the trimmed V and J ends, which lost 4 bases and 2 bases, there was a span of 10 bases. Germline V gives CDR1 PRHDT, CDR2 FYEKMQ (reference sequence). This CDR3 is built from 14 residues. The CDR3 DNA reads TGTGCCAGCAGCTCGGGACTTCACACAGATACGCAGTATTTT. Translating gives CASSSGLHTDTQYF.

V and J are TRBV2 and TRBJ2-7; 13 nucleotides agree with TRBD2. The CDR3 has 14 amino acids. V trimming: 6 bases; J trimming: 3 bases; junction bases outside the gene matches: 2. Looked up from germline, CDR1 is SNHLY and CDR2 is FYNNEI. The CDR3 coding sequence is TGTGCCAGCAGGGGGACTAGCGGGAACTACGAGCAGTACTTC. Protein product: CASRGTSGNYEQYF.

The V gene is TRBV7-9, the J gene TRBJ2-7; 7 bases are shared with TRBD1. V trimming: 2 bases; J trimming: 2 bases; junction bases outside the gene matches: 6. The CDR3 consists of 15 residues. Germline V lookup: CDR1 SEHNR, CDR2 FQNEAQ (reference sequence). This CDR3 is CASSLTGTVAYEQYF. The DNA for the CDR3 is TGTGCCAGCAGCTTAACCGGGACAGTAGCCTACGAGCAGTACTTC.

V is TRBV6-6 and J is TRBJ2-2, with 9 nucleotides matching TRBD1. Germline V gene data show CDR1 as MNHNY and CDR2 as SVGAGI (reference sequence). The V and J ends lost 10 bases and 1 base, in that order; junction bases with no gene match: 10. This CDR3 is built from 16 residues. The CDR3, as DNA: TGTGCCACCAATGATCCGGGACAGGGGAACACCGGGGAGCTGTTTTTT. Protein sequence: CATNDPGQGNTGELFF.

The J gene is TRBJ1-5, the V gene TRBV2; D perhaps matches TRBD1 (6 bases). The CDR3 is made up of 14 amino acids. The germline V gene has CDR1 SNHLY and CDR2 FYNNEI. V dropped 8 bases and J dropped 3 bases, with 14 bases sitting between them. CDR3: CASAGGGFNQPQHF. Here the CDR3 DNA reads TGTGCCAGCGCGGGGGGGGGCTTCAATCAGCCCCAGCATTTT.

This clone was detected a few times. Other nucleotide sequences in the sample specify the same CDR3. This chain uses TRBV5-1 with TRBJ1-1, with a possible D match to TRBD1 (5 bases). The V end lost 2 bases, the J end lost 1 base, and 6 bases lay between the germline ends. Per the germline V gene, CDR1 is SGHRS and CDR2 is YFSETQ. The CDR3 has 13 residues. DNA for the CDR3: TGCGCCAGCAGCTTAACAGGGAACACTGAAGCTTTCTTT. This translates into CASSLTGNTEAFF.

In this sample, this clone turned up once. The rearrangement uses TRBV5-1 and TRBJ1-1; D is possibly TRBD1 (6 bases). The V gene's germline CDR1 is SGHRS and CDR2 YFSETQ. V lost 0 bases, J lost 1 base, and 10 bases lay in between. The CDR3 is 15 residues long. The CDR3 loop is CASSLGEGENTEAFF. CDR3 DNA sequence: TGCGCCAGCAGCTTGGGGGAGGGGGAGAACACTGAAGCTTTCTTT.

This chain connects TRBV19 to TRBJ2-2; TRBD1 aligns across 7 bases. The germline V gene encodes CDR1 LNHDA and CDR2 SQIVND (reference sequence). With V trimmed by 3 bases and J by 4 bases, 5 bases remained unmatched. CDR3 size: 15 residues. The CDR3 is CASSISRGSTGELFF. The CDR3 nucleotides are TGTGCCAGTAGTATCTCCAGGGGGAGCACCGGGGAGCTGTTTTTT. Using reference TRBV19 and TRBJ2-2 for the parts outside the CDR3, the full variable domain is DGGITQSPKYLFRKEGQNVTLSCEQNLNHDAMYWYRQDPGQGLRLIYYSQIVNDFQKGDIAEGYSVSREKKESFPLTVTSAQKNPTAFYLCASSISRGSTGELFFGEGSRLTVL.

This clone appeared once. V gene TRBV9 combines with J gene TRBJ2-1; D uncertain. Germline values: CDR1 SGDLS, CDR2 YYNGEE. Trimming took off 0 bases at V and 7 bases at J, with 14 bases between the two ends. The CDR3 sequence is 15 residues long. The CDR3 nucleotides read TGTGCCAGCAGCGTAGATCCCCTTTTCGGGAATGAGCAGTTCTTC. This translates into CASSVDPLFGNEQFF.